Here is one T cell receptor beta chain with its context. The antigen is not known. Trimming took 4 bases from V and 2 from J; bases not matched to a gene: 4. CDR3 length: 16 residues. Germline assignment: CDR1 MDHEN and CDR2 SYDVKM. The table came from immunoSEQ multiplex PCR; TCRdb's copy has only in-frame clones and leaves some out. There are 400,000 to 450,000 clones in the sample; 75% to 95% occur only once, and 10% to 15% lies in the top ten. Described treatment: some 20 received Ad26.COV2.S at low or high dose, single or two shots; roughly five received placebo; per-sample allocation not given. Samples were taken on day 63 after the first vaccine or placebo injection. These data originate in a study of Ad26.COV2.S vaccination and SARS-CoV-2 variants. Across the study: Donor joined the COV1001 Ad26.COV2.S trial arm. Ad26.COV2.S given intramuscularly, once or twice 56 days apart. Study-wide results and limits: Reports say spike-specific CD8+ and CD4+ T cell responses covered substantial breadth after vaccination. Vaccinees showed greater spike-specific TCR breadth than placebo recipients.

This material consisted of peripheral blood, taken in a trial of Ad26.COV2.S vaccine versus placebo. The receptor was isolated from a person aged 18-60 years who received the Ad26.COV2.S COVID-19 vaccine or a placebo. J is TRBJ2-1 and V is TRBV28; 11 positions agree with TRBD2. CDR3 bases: TGTGCCAGCAGTTCTTCTAGCGGGAGGCCCTACAATGAGCAGTTCTTC. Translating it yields CASSSSSGRPYNEQFF.